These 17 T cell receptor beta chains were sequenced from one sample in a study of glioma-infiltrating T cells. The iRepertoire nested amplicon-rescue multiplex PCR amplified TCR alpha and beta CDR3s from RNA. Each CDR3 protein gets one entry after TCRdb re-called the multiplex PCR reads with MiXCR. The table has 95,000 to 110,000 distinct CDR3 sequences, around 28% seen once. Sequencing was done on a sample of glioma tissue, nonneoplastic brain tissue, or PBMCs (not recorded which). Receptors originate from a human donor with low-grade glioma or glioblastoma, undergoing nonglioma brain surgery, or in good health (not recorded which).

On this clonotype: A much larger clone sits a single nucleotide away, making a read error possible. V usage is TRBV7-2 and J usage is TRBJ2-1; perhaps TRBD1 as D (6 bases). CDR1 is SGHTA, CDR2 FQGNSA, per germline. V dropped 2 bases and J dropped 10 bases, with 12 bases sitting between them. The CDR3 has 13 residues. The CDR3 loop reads CASSLLGTFEQFF. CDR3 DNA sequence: TGTGCCAGCAGCTTATTGGGGACATTCGAGCAGTTCTTC.

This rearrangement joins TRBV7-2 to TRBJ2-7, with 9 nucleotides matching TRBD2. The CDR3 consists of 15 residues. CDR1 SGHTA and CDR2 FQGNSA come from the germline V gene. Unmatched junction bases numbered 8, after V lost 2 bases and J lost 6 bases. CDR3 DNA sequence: TGTGCCAGCAGCTTAACCGGGACTAGCTTCAGCGAGCAGTACTTC. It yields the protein CASSLTGTSFSEQYF.

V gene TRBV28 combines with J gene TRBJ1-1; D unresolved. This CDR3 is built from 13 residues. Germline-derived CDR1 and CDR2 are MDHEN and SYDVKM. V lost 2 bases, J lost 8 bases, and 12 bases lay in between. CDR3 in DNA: TGTGCCAGCAGTTTAGGCGGGGATCTAGAAGCTTTCTTT. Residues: CASSLGGDLEAFF. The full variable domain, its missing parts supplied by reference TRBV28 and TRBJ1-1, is DVKVTQSSRYLVKRTGEKVFLECVQDMDHENMFWYRQDPGLGLRLIYFSYDVKMKEKGDIPEGYSVSREKKERFSLILESASTNQTSMYLCASSLGGDLEAFFGQGTRLTVV.

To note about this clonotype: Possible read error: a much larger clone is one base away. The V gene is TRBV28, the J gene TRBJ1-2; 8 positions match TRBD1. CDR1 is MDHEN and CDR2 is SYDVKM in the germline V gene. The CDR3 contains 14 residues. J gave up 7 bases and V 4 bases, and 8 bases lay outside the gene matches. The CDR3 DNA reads TGTGCCAGCAGTTCGGGACAGGAGGCCGGTGGCTACACCTTC. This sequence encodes CASSSGQEAGGYTF.

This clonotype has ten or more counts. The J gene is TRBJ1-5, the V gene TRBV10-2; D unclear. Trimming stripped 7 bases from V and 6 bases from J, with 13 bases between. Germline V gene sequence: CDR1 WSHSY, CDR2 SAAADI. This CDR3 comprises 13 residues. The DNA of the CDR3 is TGCGCCAGCACGGTACTTGGCGGTCAGCCCCAGCATTTT. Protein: CASTVLGGQPQHF.

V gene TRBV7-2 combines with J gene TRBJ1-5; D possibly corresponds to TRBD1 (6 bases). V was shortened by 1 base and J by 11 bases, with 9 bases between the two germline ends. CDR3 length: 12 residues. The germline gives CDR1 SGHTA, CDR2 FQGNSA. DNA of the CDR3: TGTGCCAGCAGCTTAGTAGGGGGGGCCCAGCATTTT. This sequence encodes CASSLVGGAQHF.

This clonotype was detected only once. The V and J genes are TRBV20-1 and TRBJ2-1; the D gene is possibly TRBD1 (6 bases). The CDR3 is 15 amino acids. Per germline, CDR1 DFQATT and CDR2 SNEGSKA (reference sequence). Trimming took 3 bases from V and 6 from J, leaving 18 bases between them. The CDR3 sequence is CSARPGQSLGNEQFF. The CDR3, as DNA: TGCAGTGCTAGGCCAGGACAGTCCCTGGGCAATGAGCAGTTCTTC.

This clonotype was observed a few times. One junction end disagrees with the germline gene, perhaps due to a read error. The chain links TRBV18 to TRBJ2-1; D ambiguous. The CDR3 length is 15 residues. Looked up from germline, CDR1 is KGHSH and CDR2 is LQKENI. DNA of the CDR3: TGTGCCAGCTCACCTCAAAAGGGCCCCTACAGTGAGCAGTTCTTC. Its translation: CASSPQKGPYSEQFF.

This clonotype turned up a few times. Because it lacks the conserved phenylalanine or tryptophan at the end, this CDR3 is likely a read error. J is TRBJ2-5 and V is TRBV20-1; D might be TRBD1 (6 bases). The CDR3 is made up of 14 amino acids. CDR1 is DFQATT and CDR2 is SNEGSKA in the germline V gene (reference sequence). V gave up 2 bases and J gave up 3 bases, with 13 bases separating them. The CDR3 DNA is TGCAGTGCTAGACCACCGACAGGTAAAGAGACCCAGTACCTC. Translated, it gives CSARPPTGKETQYL.

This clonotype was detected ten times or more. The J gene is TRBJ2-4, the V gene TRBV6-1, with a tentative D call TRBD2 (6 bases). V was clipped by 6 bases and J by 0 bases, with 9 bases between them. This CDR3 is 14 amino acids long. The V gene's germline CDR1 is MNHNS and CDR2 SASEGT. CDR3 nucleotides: TGTGCCAGCAGCTGGGGACTAGCCAAAAACATTCAGTACTTC. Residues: CASSWGLAKNIQYF.

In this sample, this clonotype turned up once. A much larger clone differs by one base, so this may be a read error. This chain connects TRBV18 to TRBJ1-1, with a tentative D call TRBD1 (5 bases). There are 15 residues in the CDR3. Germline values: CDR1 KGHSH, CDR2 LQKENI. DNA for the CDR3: TGTGCCAGCTCAACGGGAGGGGTTGGAAACACTGAAGCTCTCTTT. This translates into CASSTGGVGNTEALF. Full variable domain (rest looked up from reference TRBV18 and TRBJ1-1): NAGVMQNPRHLVRRRGQEARLRCSPMKGHSHVYWYRQLPEEGLKFMVYLQKENIIDESGMPKERFSAEFPKEGPSILRIQQVVRGDSAAYFCASSTGGVGNTEALFGQGTRLTVV.

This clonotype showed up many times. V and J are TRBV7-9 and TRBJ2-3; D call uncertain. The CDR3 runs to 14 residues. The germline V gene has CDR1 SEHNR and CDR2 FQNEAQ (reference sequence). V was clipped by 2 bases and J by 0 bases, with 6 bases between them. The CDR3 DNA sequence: TGTGCCAGCAGCTTAAGGGATAGCACAGATACGCAGTATTTT. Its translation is CASSLRDSTDTQYF.

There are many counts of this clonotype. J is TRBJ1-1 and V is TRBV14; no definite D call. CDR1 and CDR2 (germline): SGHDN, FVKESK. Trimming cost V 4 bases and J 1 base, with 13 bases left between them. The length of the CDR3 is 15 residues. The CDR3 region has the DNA TGTGCCAGCAGCCCTCTCGGGAAGGGGAACACTGAAGCTTTCTTT. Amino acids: CASSPLGKGNTEAFF.

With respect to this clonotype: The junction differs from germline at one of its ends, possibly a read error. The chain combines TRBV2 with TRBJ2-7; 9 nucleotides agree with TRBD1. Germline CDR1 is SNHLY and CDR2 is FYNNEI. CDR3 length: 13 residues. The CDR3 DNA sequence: TGTGACAGCAGTGGACAGGGGATGGGGGAGCAGTACTTC. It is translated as CDSSGQGMGEQYF.

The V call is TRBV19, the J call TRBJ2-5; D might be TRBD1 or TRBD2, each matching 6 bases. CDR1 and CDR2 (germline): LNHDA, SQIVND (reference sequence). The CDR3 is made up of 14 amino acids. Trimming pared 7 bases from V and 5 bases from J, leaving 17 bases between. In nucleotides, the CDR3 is TGTGCCAGTACCATGGAGGGGGGCCGCGAGACCCAGTACTTC. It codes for CASTMEGGRETQYF. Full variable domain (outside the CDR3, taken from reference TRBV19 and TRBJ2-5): DGGITQSPKYLFRKEGQNVTLSCEQNLNHDAMYWYRQDPGQGLRLIYYSQIVNDFQKGDIAEGYSVSREKKESFPLTVTSAQKNPTAFYLCASTMEGGRETQYFGPGTRLLVL.

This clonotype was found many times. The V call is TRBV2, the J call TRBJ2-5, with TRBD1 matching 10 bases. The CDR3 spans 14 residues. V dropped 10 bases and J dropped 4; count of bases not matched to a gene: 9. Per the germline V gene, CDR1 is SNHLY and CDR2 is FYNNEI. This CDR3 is CANTRDRGLETQYF. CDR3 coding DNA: TGTGCCAACACCCGGGACAGGGGATTAGAGACCCAGTACTTC.

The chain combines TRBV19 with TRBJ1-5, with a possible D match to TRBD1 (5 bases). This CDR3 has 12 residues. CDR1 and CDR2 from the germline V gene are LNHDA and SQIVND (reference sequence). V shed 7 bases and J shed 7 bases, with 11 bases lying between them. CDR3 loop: CASTTRGQPQHF. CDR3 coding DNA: TGTGCCAGTACCACGAGGGGACAGCCCCAGCATTTT.